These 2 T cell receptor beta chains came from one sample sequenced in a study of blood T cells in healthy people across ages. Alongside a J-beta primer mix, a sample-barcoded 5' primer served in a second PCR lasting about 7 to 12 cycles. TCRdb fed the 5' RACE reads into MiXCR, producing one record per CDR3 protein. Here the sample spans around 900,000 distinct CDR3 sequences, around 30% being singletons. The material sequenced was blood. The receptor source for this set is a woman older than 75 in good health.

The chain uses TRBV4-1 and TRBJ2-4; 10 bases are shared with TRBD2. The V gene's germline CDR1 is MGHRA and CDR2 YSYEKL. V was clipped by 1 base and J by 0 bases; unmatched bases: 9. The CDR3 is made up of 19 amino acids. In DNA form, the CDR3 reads TGCGCCAGCAGCCAAGGTCTAGCGGGGGTTTACCTAGCCAAAAACATTCAGTACTTC. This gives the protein CASSQGLAGVYLAKNIQYF.

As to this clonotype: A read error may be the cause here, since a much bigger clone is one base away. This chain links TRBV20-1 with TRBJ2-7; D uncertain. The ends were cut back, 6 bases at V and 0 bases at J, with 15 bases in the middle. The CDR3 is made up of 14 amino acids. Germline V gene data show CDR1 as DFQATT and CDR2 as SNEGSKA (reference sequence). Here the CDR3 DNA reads TGCAGTGCCGCAGACTTTACCCCCTCCTACGAGCAGTACTTC. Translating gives CSAADFTPSYEQYF.